This T cell receptor (beta chain) was captured by sequencing in a study of post-analysis software for immune sequencing data. About the study: The cohort encompassed relapsing-remitting, secondary progressive and progressive-relapsing multiple sclerosis disease courses.

V was trimmed by 1 base and J by 3 bases, leaving 7 bases between them. Germline assignment: CDR1 LNHNV and CDR2 YYDKDF (reference sequence). The CDR3 has 13 amino acids. To note about this clonotype: Its target is unknown. This may be a read error: a much more frequent sequence differs by one nucleotide.

Points from the study as a whole: Multiple sclerosis patients had significantly lower normalized Chao1 diversity than controls. Samples sharing a preparation batch grouped tightly together when assessed by F measure. Comparison of patients with controls showed roughly five TRBV segments more frequent in patients, TRBV5-6, TRBV5-1 and TRBV20-1 among them.

Libraries were made from TCR beta cDNA, and they carried unique molecular identifiers. Between about 0.9 and 11 million T cells gave rise to some 520,000 cDNA molecules. MiXCR, run by TCRdb on the PCR reads, gives a single entry per CDR3 protein. The sample holds 250,000 to 300,000 distinct CDR3 sequences, just over 35% seen once. This clonotype originated in a girl between 5 and 17 years old with multiple sclerosis. V and J are TRBV15 and TRBJ2-7; D is undetermined. Material: blood. CDR3 nucleotides: TGTGCCACCAGCAGAGGCTTTGTCTACGAGCAGTACGTC. It yields the protein CATSRGFVYEQYV.